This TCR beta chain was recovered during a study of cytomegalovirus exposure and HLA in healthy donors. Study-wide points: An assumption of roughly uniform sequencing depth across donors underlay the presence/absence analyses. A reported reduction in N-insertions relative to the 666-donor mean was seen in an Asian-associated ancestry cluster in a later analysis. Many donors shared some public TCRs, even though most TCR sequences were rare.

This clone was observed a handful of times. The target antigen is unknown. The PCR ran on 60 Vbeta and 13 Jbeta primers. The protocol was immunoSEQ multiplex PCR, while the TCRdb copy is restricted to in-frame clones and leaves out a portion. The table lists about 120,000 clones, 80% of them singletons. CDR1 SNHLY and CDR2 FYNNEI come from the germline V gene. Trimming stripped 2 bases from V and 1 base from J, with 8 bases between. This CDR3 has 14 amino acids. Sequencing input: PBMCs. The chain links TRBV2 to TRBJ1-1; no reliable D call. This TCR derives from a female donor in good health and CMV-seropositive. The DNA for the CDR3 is TGTGCCAGCAGTGAAAGCAGGCGGAACACTGAAGCTTTCTTT. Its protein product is CASSESRRNTEAFF.